Described below is a single TCR beta chain sequence and its context. Its antigen remains undetermined. Within one base of it there is no much larger clone, and no base qualities were kept. This entry is derived from a study of immune characteristics of hereditary and idiopathic chronic pancreatitis. The study in broad terms: Local pancreatic immune cells and TCRbeta repertoires were profiled in hereditary and idiopathic chronic pancreatitis and were compared with control organ donor pancreases. TCRbeta sequencing included about five control pancreases, under 10 pancreases with hereditary chronic pancreatitis and about 6 pancreases with idiopathic chronic pancreatitis. The gDNA-based approach was selected because minimal in vitro experimental manipulation of pancreas-infiltrating T cells was involved. On the study overall, not on this receptor specifically: Because patient tissue could only be obtained at the time of TPIAT, differences in disease duration may have influenced the immune findings. Hereditary and idiopathic chronic pancreatitis differed in Vbeta-Jbeta gene family usage, including TRBV10, TRBV19, TRBV23 and TRBV5. Among 10 to 15 chronic pancreatitis patients, the number of productive TCR rearrangements showed a positive correlation with disease severity scores. Chronic pancreatitis caused by alcohol use was not included in the study. Significantly increased TCRbeta repertoire diversity and reduced clonality were observed in both chronic pancreatitis groups relative to controls.

Patients undergoing total pancreatectomy with islet autotransplantation (TPIAT) were the source of the chronic pancreatitis pancreas tissue. None of the chronic pancreatitis patients included in the study had a known history of diabetes. For TCRbeta sequencing, genomic DNA was pulled straight from bulk pancreas tissue, skipping any T cell sorting. Pancreas tissues from patients and organ donors were collected consecutively at two US centers. Including the terminal cysteine and phenylalanine, the CDR3 comprises 17 residues. Only the CDR3 region is kept as DNA, spanning 51 bases read in frame from base 1. V drops 4 bases and J drops 2 bases, leaving 21 bases in between. As encoded in the germline V gene, CDR1 is MGHRA while CDR2 is YSYEKL. The method was the immunoSEQ multiplex PCR assay. The TCRbeta CDR3 region and adjacent sequences were amplified and sequenced from pancreatic genomic DNA. As for how the authors treated the data: Repertoire diversity was assessed as a mean normalized Shannon-Wiener index, together with productive clonality and counts of productive rearrangements. The nonparametric Mann-Whitney U test was used to compare repertoire metrics between controls and chronic pancreatitis. CDR3beta sequences with identical amino acid composition and length across subjects were defined as shared clonotypes. TCRdb obtained this table from immuneACCESS and retained in-frame rearrangements with V and J assigned. These tables miss some clones; where compared with another copy, unresolved V genes account for less than half of the shortfall, and the remainder is unexplained. The V and J calls and clone size are taken from that table; D and trimming were inferred from the DNA. The sample table lists about 14,000 clones, over 70% of them with a count of one. The top ten constitute approximately 15% of the sample.

The rearranged chain carries TRBV4-1 and TRBJ2-7; a tentative D call is TRBD1 (6 bases match). The sample comprised pancreas tissue with hereditary chronic pancreatitis. The sequence was obtained from a human donor with chronic pancreatitis. The CDR3 sequence is CASSRYPGTGTPYEQYF. The DNA reads as follows: TGCGCCAGCAGCCGCTATCCGGGGACGGGGACACCCTACGAGCAGTACTTC.